This T cell receptor (beta chain) was identified during a study of shared clonotypes between healthy human individuals. As for the study in general: CD4 naive and CD4 memory each took three plates per donor, while CD8 naive took two and CD8 memory one.

Assay: immunoSEQ multiplex PCR; the TCRdb copy retains only in-frame clones and omits some. Of approximately 1.5 million clones listed, around 98% are singletons. The CDR3 spans 14 residues. Study-wide findings and caveats: Deeper or shallower sequencing was expected to change how clonotypes are shared among donors.

Donors comprised only Caucasian adults living in Nashville, Tennessee. With regard to this clone: Its target is not known.

Sequenced material: naive CD4+ T cells sorted from blood. Subset indicated: CD45RA+ positively selected. V usage is TRBV7-5 and J usage is TRBJ2-1; the table's D call of TRBD2 was not tested on the DNA. TRBV7-5 corresponds to a pseudogene. This sequence was found in a man aged 30 to 39 in good health. The CDR3 DNA is TGTGTCAGAAGCCCCGAAGCGGGAGCCGATGAGCAGTTCTTC. This sequence encodes CVRSPEAGADEQFF.